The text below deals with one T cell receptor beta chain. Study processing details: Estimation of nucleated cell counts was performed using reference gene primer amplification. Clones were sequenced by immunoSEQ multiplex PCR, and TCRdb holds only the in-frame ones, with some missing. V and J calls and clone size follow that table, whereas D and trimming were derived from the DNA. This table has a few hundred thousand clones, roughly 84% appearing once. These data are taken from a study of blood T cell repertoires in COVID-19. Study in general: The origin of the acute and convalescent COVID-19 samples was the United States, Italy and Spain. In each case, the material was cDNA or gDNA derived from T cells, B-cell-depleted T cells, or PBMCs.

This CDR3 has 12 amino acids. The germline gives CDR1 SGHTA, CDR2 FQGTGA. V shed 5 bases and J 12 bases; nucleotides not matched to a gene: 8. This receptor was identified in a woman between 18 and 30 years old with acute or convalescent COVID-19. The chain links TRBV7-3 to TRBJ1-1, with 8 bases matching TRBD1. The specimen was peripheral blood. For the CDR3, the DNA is TGTGCCAGCAGCCCCGGACAGGGTTTTACTTTCTTT. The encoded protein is CASSPGQGFTFF.